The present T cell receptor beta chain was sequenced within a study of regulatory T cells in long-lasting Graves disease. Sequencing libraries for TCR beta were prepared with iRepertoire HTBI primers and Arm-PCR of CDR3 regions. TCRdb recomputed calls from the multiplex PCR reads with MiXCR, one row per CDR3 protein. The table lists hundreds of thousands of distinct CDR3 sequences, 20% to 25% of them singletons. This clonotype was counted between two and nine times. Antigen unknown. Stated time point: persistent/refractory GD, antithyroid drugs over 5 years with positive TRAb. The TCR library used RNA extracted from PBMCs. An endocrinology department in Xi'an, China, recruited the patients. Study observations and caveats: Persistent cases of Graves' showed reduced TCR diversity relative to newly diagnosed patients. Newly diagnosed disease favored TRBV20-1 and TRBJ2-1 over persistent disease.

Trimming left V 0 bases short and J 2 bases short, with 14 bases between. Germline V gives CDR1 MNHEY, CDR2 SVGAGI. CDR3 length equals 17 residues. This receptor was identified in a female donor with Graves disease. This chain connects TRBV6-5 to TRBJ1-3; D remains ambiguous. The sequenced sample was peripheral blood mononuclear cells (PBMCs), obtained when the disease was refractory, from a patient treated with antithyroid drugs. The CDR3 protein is CASSYSEVGSTGNTIYF. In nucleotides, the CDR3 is TGTGCCAGCAGTTACTCCGAAGTGGGGTCTACTGGAAACACCATATATTTT.